This T cell receptor (beta chain) comes out of a study of human CD8 memory T cell subsets. Broader study findings: Between stem-like memory and precursor exhausted T cell repertoires, overlap was minimal.

Germline CDR1 and CDR2: MNHNS and SASEGT. The CDR3 consists of 12 residues. In each subset, RNA was taken from duplicate vials, each of under 180,000 sorted CD8+ T cells. In the case of this clonotype: The antigen is unknown.

Sequencing libraries of TCR beta were made by UMI-labeled 5' RACE. In the authors' workflow: There were between roughly 2,600 and 20,000 functional CDR3 beta clonotypes held in each TCR beta library. TCRdb reprocessed the 5' RACE reads, keeping one entry per CDR3 protein, no DNA. In this record, the V and J calls reflect TCRdb's handling and not the investigators' own analysis. This sample's table has around 9,800 distinct CDR3 sequences. This clonotype was obtained from a human donor in good health. The chain recombines TRBV6-1 with TRBJ2-1. The sample consisted of CD8+ T cells from PBMCs. The chain's CDR3 is CASSPRHNEQFF.